This TCR beta chain was identified in a study of cytomegalovirus exposure and HLA in healthy donors. This clone was recorded a few times. Germline assignment: CDR1 SGHRS and CDR2 YFSETQ. CDR3 length equals 15 residues. J lost 5 bases, V lost 0 bases, and 7 bases had no gene match. With 60 Vbeta and 13 Jbeta primers, the PCR was carried out. Here immunoSEQ multiplex PCR was the method, and the copy in TCRdb shows in-frame clones only, minus some. The sample includes approximately 200,000 clones, about 74% of them seen just once. The sequenced sample consisted of PBMCs. The sequence derives from a man aged 35-49 years in good health and CMV-seronegative. The chain couples TRBV5-1 to TRBJ1-1, with 7 bases lining up with TRBD1. The CDR3 sequence: CASSLDPGGLTEAFF. CDR3 in DNA: TGCGCCAGCAGCTTGGACCCAGGGGGATTAACTGAAGCTTTCTTT.